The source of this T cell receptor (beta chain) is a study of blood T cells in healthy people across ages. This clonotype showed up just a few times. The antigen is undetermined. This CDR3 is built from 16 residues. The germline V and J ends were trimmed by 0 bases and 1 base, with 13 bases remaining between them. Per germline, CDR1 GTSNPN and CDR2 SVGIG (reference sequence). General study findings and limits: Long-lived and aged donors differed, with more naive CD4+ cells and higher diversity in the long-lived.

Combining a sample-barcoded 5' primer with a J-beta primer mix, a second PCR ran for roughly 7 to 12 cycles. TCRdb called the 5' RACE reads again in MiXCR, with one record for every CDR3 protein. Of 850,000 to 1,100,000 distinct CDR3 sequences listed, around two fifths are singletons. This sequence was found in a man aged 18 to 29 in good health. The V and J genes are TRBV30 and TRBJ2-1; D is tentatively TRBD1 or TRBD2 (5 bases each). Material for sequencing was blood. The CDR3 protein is CAWSVLGVWSYNEQFF. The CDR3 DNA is TGTGCCTGGAGTGTATTGGGGGTTTGGTCCTACAATGAGCAGTTCTTC.